The 27 T cell receptor beta chains below were found in one sample sequenced in a study of spatial heterogeneity in lung cancer. Noted time point: sample taken at primary tumor resection. Whole RNA came from tumor, nontumor lung or frozen PBMC and was sequenced without being sorted. TCRdb re-called the 5' RACE reads with MiXCR, one entry per CDR3 protein. The sample includes under 11,000 distinct CDR3 sequences, 3% to 4.5% of them seen just once. The sample consisted of normal lung tissue next to the tumor, taken at surgery. Every receptor here comes from a male donor with early-stage non-small cell lung cancer.

This clonotype was seen only a few times. The chain uses TRBV24-1 and TRBJ1-4, with D hard to call. The CDR3 covers 22 residues. CDR1 is KGHDR and CDR2 is SFDVKD in the germline V gene. Between the trimmed V and J ends, which lost 1 base and 0 bases, there was a span of 26 bases. CDR3 coding DNA: TGTGCCACCAGTGATTTAGCCGTCAGTGACCGATTTTTCCTTGCAACTAATGAAAAACTGTTTTTT. Its translation: CATSDLAVSDRFFLATNEKLFF.

In its sample, this clonotype was seen many times. V usage is TRBV12-3 or TRBV12-4 and J usage is TRBJ1-1; possible D gene TRBD1, 6 bases. The CDR3 sequence is 13 residues long. Trimming took off 7 bases at V and 8 bases at J, with 17 bases between the two ends. The chain's CDR3 is CASTGGLLREAFF. Written as DNA, the CDR3 is TGTGCCAGCACCGGGGGGCTCTTAAGGGAAGCTTTCTTT.

This clonotype appeared many times. V usage is TRBV27 and J usage is TRBJ2-7, with D tentatively TRBD1 or TRBD2 (5 bases each). Between the trimmed V and J ends, which lost 6 bases and 0 bases, there was a span of 12 bases. Germline-derived CDR1 and CDR2 are MNHEY and SMNVEV (reference sequence). The CDR3 has 14 amino acids. For the CDR3, the DNA is TGTGCCAGCAGACGGGACGGGTTCTCCTACGAGCAGTACTTC. This gives the protein CASRRDGFSYEQYF.

This clonotype was seen repeatedly, ten times or more. The chain combines TRBV6-2 or TRBV6-3 with TRBJ2-2; 8 positions agree with TRBD2. The CDR3 sequence is 15 residues long. The V and J ends lost 6 bases and 3 bases, in that order; junction bases with no gene match: 6. Per the germline V gene, CDR1 is MNHEY and CDR2 is SVGEGT. This CDR3 is CASRESGGHTGELFF. The DNA of the CDR3 is TGTGCCAGCAGGGAGAGCGGGGGTCACACCGGGGAGCTGTTTTTT.

There are many counts of this clonotype. The J gene is TRBJ2-5, the V gene TRBV10-2; 10 nucleotides match TRBD2. The CDR3 is 16 residues long. The germline CDR1 and CDR2 sequences are WSHSY and SAAADI. V was pared by 6 bases and J by 10 bases, with 17 bases of the junction left unmatched. The DNA for the CDR3 is TGCGCCAGCAGGGGGTTAGGACTAGCGGATCATGGGAGCCAGTACTTC. Translating gives CASRGLGLADHGSQYF.

With respect to this clonotype: This clone may be a read error of a much larger clone one base away. The chain carries TRBV5-4 and TRBJ2-4; D possibly matches TRBD1 or TRBD2 (6 bases each). The CDR3 is made up of 16 amino acids. V lost 3 bases to trimming and J lost 0 bases, with 13 bases between them. CDR1 and CDR2 (germline): SGHNT, YYREEE (reference sequence). As DNA, the CDR3 is TGTGCCAGCAGCTCTAGGAGGGGGGTAGCCAAAAACATTCAGTACTTC. It specifies CASSSRRGVAKNIQYF.

In DNA, the CDR3 is TGTGCCAGCAGTCTCGGGCTGCTTTACGAGCAGTACTTC. It codes for CASSLGLLYEQYF. V gene TRBV12-3 or TRBV12-4 combines with J gene TRBJ2-7; D unresolved. This CDR3 contains 13 residues. Trimming pared 5 bases from V and 4 bases from J, leaving 12 bases between.

Judged by abundance, this clonotype is medium-sized (0.01 to 0.1%). The chain employs TRBV4-1 and TRBJ1-2; D unclear. V was cut by 0 bases and J by 4 bases, with 12 bases left in between. The CDR3 is 15 amino acids. Germline V gene lookup returns CDR1 MGHRA and CDR2 YSYEKL. The CDR3 here is CASSQERGASYGYTF. As DNA, the CDR3 is TGCGCCAGCAGCCAAGAACGGGGAGCCTCCTATGGCTACACCTTC.

The genes are TRBV30 and TRBJ2-7; D gene ambiguous. V lost 0 bases to trimming and J lost 4 bases, with 7 bases between them. This CDR3 region has 12 residues. Germline V gives CDR1 GTSNPN, CDR2 SVGIG (reference sequence). The chain's CDR3 is CAWSVRQYEQYF. The CDR3 nucleotides read TGTGCCTGGAGTGTACGACAATACGAGCAGTACTTC.

This clonotype has ten or more counts. This rearrangement joins TRBV28 to TRBJ2-7; possible D gene TRBD2, 5 bases. Germline values: CDR1 MDHEN, CDR2 SYDVKM. Deletions cut 6 bases from V and 2 bases from J, with 11 bases between. The CDR3 runs 13 residues. The CDR3 DNA reads TGTGCCAGCAGACCGACTATAACCTACGAGCAGTACTTC. Translated: CASRPTITYEQYF. Drawing the rest from reference TRBV28 and TRBJ2-7, the complete variable domain is DVKVTQSSRYLVKRTGEKVFLECVQDMDHENMFWYRQDPGLGLRLIYFSYDVKMKEKGDIPEGYSVSREKKERFSLILESASTNQTSMYLCASRPTITYEQYFGPGTRLTVT.

This clonotype was seen many times. This sequence joins TRBV3-1 and TRBJ1-6; no clear D. Germline V gene data show CDR1 as LGHDT and CDR2 as YNNKEL (reference sequence). The CDR3 has 15 residues. V was clipped by 2 bases and J by 9 bases, with 14 bases between them. CDR3 in amino acids: CASSQSAATGSPLHF. The CDR3 nucleotides read TGTGCCAGCAGCCAAAGTGCAGCGACTGGTTCACCCCTCCACTTT.

A word on this clonotype: Since a much larger clone is just one base distant, this may be a read error. This rearrangement joins TRBV6-1 to TRBJ2-2, with a tentative D call TRBD1 (6 bases). The CDR3 loop spans 18 amino acids. The germline V gene encodes CDR1 MNHNS and CDR2 SASEGT. V was trimmed by 7 bases and J by 1 base, leaving 22 bases between them. The CDR3 DNA reads TGTGCCAGCATGCCCCGTAGGGGCAGGGGCCAGAACACCGGGGAGCTGTTTTTT. It encodes CASMPRRGRGQNTGELFF.

This clonotype was recorded a few times. This chain uses TRBV9 with TRBJ2-2; TRBD1 aligns across 8 bases. The CDR3 is made up of 17 amino acids. The V segment lost 1 base and the J segment 4 bases; nucleotides outside the gene matches: 9. Germline CDR1 SGDLS, CDR2 YYNGEE. CDR3 DNA sequence: TGTGCCAGCAGCGTACTTGGTACAGGGGGAGGCACCGGGGAGCTGTTTTTT. Its translation is CASSVLGTGGGTGELFF.

J is TRBJ2-3 and V is TRBV7-2; D is unclear. With 1 base removed from V and 0 bases from J, the gap between germline ends came to 17 bases. Germline CDR1 and CDR2: SGHTA and FQGNSA. The CDR3 covers 18 residues. CDR3 in DNA: TGTGCCAGCAGCTTAGAGGTGATGGGAATTGCTAGCACAGATACGCAGTATTTT. This encodes CASSLEVMGIASTDTQYF.

This clonotype is medium-sized. The chain recombines TRBV3-1 with TRBJ2-7; 7 bases align to TRBD1. The CDR3 covers 14 residues. The germline CDR1 and CDR2 sequences are LGHDT and YNNKEL (reference sequence). V lost 1 base and J lost 5; bases outside the gene matches: 5. The CDR3 DNA follows: TGTGCCAGCAGCCAAGCTTACAGGGGCAACGAGCAGTACTTC. Translating gives CASSQAYRGNEQYF.

This clonotype is labeled medium-sized (0.01 to 0.1%). One junction end disagrees with the germline gene, perhaps due to a read error. V gene TRBV20-1 combines with J gene TRBJ2-3, with 10 positions matching TRBD1. The CDR3 consists of 15 residues. Germline CDR1 and CDR2: DFQATT and SNEGSKA (reference sequence). The CDR3 sequence: CSAGDRGHPTDTQYF. CDR3 bases: TGCAGTGCTGGAGACAGGGGGCATCCCACAGATACGCAGTATTTT.

Many counts were recorded for this clonotype. CDR3 protein: CSARDPPTDTQYF. CDR3 sequence (DNA): TGCAGTGCTAGAGACCCACCCACAGATACGCAGTATTTT. The J gene is TRBJ2-3, the V gene TRBV20-1; D remains unclear. The CDR3 spans 13 residues. Germline assignment: CDR1 DFQATT and CDR2 SNEGSKA (reference sequence). V gave up 0 bases and J gave up 2 bases, with 6 bases separating them.

This clonotype was detected ten times or more. The chain is built from TRBV5-6 and TRBJ1-1, with 7 nucleotides matching TRBD1. This CDR3 comprises 15 residues. V shed 0 bases, J shed 4 bases, and the junction held 6 bases outside the gene matches. CDR1 is SGHDT and CDR2 is YYEEEE in the germline V gene. CDR3 amino acids: CASSLVTGAGTEAFF. CDR3 DNA sequence: TGTGCCAGCAGCTTGGTAACAGGGGCGGGCACTGAAGCTTTCTTT.

V usage is TRBV6-1 and J usage is TRBJ2-3, with D possibly TRBD2 on 6 matching bases. CDR1 and CDR2 from the germline V gene are MNHNS and SASEGT. V was trimmed by 5 bases and J by 2 bases, leaving 14 bases between them. CDR3 length equals 15 residues. In DNA, the CDR3 is TGTGCCAGCAGTTCCGTAGCGGTTATCACAGATACGCAGTATTTT. Protein: CASSSVAVITDTQYF.

This clonotype is a singleton in its sample. The chain combines TRBV7-2 with TRBJ2-7; D gene unclear. This CDR3 spans 14 amino acids. The V gene lost 5 bases and the J gene lost 0 bases, with 11 bases spanning the gap. The germline V gene has CDR1 SGHTA and CDR2 FQGNSA. CDR3 in amino acids: CASSRSQDSYEQYF. In DNA, the CDR3 is TGTGCCAGCAGCAGGAGTCAGGACTCCTACGAGCAGTACTTC.

By share, this clonotype counts as medium-sized (0.01 to 0.1%). J is TRBJ2-3 and V is TRBV9; no clear D gene. CDR1 and CDR2 (germline): SGDLS, YYNGEE. Trimming pared 3 bases from V and 0 bases from J, leaving 14 bases between. The CDR3 has 16 amino acids. For the CDR3, the DNA is TGTGCCAGCAGCGAAGACATCACGATGAGCACAGATACGCAGTATTTT. This translates into CASSEDITMSTDTQYF.

In its sample, this clonotype is medium-sized (0.01 to 0.1%). CDR3 DNA: TGTGCCAGCAGCTTAAGAAGCGGGGCGCACACCGGGGAGCTGTTTTTT. It is translated as CASSLRSGAHTGELFF. The rearrangement uses TRBV7-3 and TRBJ2-2, with 7 bases matching TRBD2. Germline CDR1 reads SGHTA; CDR2 reads FQGTGA. J lost 3 bases, V lost 1 base, and 5 bases had no gene match. The CDR3 has 16 residues.

Ten or more counts support this clonotype. The chain couples TRBV27 to TRBJ1-4, with a tentative D call TRBD1 (5 bases). Between the trimmed V and J ends, which lost 5 bases and 1 base, there was a span of 17 bases. Germline CDR1 is MNHEY and CDR2 is SMNVEV (reference sequence). This CDR3 is built from 17 residues. The CDR3 region is CASSPLEGVLTNEKLFF. CDR3 in DNA: TGTGCCAGCAGTCCCCTTGAAGGGGTATTAACTAATGAAAAACTGTTTTTT.

There are many counts of this clonotype. This chain connects TRBV7-2 to TRBJ2-1, with a weak D call TRBD1 (6 bases). The CDR3 consists of 12 residues. Per the germline V gene, CDR1 is SGHTA and CDR2 is FQGNSA. Trimming cost V 5 bases and J 9 bases, with 11 bases left between them. The CDR3 region has the DNA TGTGCCAGCAGCAAGACAGGAGTTGAGCAGTTCTTC. Encoded protein: CASSKTGVEQFF.

This clonotype showed up many times. This chain joins TRBV6-6 and TRBJ1-5, with D unresolved. The CDR3 runs 13 residues. CDR1 MNHNY and CDR2 SVGAGI come from the germline V gene (reference sequence). V lost 7 bases and J lost 0, with 7 bases in between. Here the CDR3 DNA reads TGTGCCAGCATTGACGGTAGCAATCAGCCCCAGCATTTT. Translated: CASIDGSNQPQHF.

This clonotype was detected many times. The rearrangement uses TRBV7-8 and TRBJ2-3; D not certain. The length of the CDR3 is 12 residues. The V end was cut by 5 bases, the J end by 3 bases, with 6 bases between. From germline, CDR1 is SGHVS and CDR2 FQNEAQ. This chain's CDR3 is CASSHPTDTQYF. CDR3 nucleotides: TGTGCCAGCAGCCACCCGACAGATACGCAGTATTTT.

Within the sample, this clonotype is medium-sized (0.01 to 0.1%). The chain is built from TRBV28 and TRBJ2-5, with D perhaps matching TRBD1 (5 bases). V lost 8 bases, J lost 2 bases, and 9 bases lay in between. The CDR3 spans 12 residues. Germline V gene sequence: CDR1 MDHEN, CDR2 SYDVKM. The CDR3 sequence is CASLAGQETQYF. The CDR3 DNA sequence: TGTGCCAGCCTTGCAGGGCAAGAGACCCAGTACTTC.